The 14 T cell receptor beta chains below were found in one sample sequenced in a study of beta chain features in type 1 diabetes. Overall study results and limits: Shortening of TCRB CDR3s, moderate but significant, appeared in all four CD4+ subsets of Type 1 diabetes patients.

Their target antigens are unknown. Isolated RNA was reverse transcribed in full, so expressed TCRB transcripts were sequenced. Generated by immunoSEQ multiplex PCR, the TCRdb table keeps only in-frame clones and is missing some. The sample consists of 300,000 to 400,000 clones, roughly 8.8% of them appearing once. The sequencing sample was made of central memory CD4+ T cells from blood. These receptors were obtained from a man aged 30 to 45 with type 1 diabetes.

This clone has only a few counts. This chain's CDR3 is CASSLVAGEHDEQFF. CDR3 coding DNA: TGTGCCAGCAGCTTAGTGGCAGGGGAGCACGATGAGCAGTTCTTC. The chain combines TRBV7-2 with TRBJ2-1, with D possibly matching TRBD1 (6 bases). Per germline, CDR1 SGHTA and CDR2 FQGNSA. Trimming removed 1 base at V and 8 bases at J, with 15 bases between. This CDR3 has 15 amino acids.

The gene calls are TRBV29-1 and TRBJ1-1; tentatively, D is TRBD1 (5 bases). The germline V and J ends were trimmed by 6 bases and 3 bases, with 14 bases remaining between them. CDR1 and CDR2 from the germline V gene are SQVTM and ANQGSEA. The CDR3 is made up of 13 amino acids. The CDR3 region has the DNA TGCAGCGTCAGACTGACAGAGGACACTGAAGCTTTCTTT. It yields the protein CSVRLTEDTEAFF.

This clone was counted ten times or more. The genes are TRBV29-1 and TRBJ1-1, with unresolved D. CDR1 is SQVTM, CDR2 ANQGSEA, per germline. Trimming removed 4 bases from V and 5 bases from J, with 14 bases in between. CDR3 length equals 13 residues. For the CDR3, the DNA is TGCAGCGTTGTGCCGGGATCCGGGACTGAAGCTTTCTTT. Residues: CSVVPGSGTEAFF.

This clone has more than one count but fewer than ten. V usage is TRBV4-3 and J usage is TRBJ2-1, with D hard to call. Trimming took 3 bases from V and 3 from J, leaving 15 bases between them. The CDR3 totals 16 residues. CDR1 is LGHNA, CDR2 YSLEER, per germline. The DNA of the CDR3 is TGCGCCAGCAGCCAGGAAACCTCAACTTTCTACAATGAGCAGTTCTTC. Translating it yields CASSQETSTFYNEQFF.

This clone has just a few counts. The J gene is TRBJ1-1, the V gene TRBV18, with 7 bases lining up with TRBD1. In germline, CDR1 is KGHSH, CDR2 LQKENI. This CDR3 contains 14 residues. Unmatched junction bases numbered 7, after V lost 2 bases and J lost 7 bases. CDR3 sequence reads: CASSPNRGADEAFF. CDR3 nucleotide sequence: TGTGCCAGCTCACCAAACAGGGGTGCTGATGAAGCTTTCTTT. Complete variable domain (other parts from reference TRBV18 and TRBJ1-1): NAGVMQNPRHLVRRRGQEARLRCSPMKGHSHVYWYRQLPEEGLKFMVYLQKENIIDESGMPKERFSAEFPKEGPSILRIQQVVRGDSAAYFCASSPNRGADEAFFGQGTRLTVV.

This chain links TRBV2 with TRBJ1-2; D not certain. Germline-derived CDR1 and CDR2 are SNHLY and FYNNEI. The germline V and J ends were trimmed by 8 bases and 4 bases, with 17 bases remaining between them. The CDR3 consists of 14 residues. The CDR3 DNA sequence: TGTGCCAGCCGCACAAGAGTGGCAGGCTATGGCTACACCTTC. Translation gives CASRTRVAGYGYTF.

This clone has only a few counts. The chain's CDR3 is CASSLLSGTGTYGYTF. As DNA, the CDR3 is TGTGCCAGCAGCTTACTTTCCGGGACTGGGACCTATGGCTACACCTTC. The rearrangement joins TRBV7-8 to TRBJ1-2, with TRBD1 as a possible D gene (5 bases). Trimming shortened V by 2 bases and J by 4 bases, and 17 bases separated the two germline ends. This CDR3 region has 16 residues. Germline CDR1 and CDR2: SGHVS and FQNEAQ.

This clone occurred many times. The chain carries TRBV30 and TRBJ1-4; tentatively, D is TRBD1 (5 bases). Deletions cut 1 base from V and 8 bases from J, with 11 bases between. The CDR3 sequence is 13 residues long. Per germline, CDR1 GTSNPN and CDR2 SVGIG (reference sequence). CDR3 residues: CAWSDGAGEKLFF. The CDR3 DNA follows: TGTGCCTGGAGTGATGGGGCCGGAGAAAAACTGTTTTTT.

DNA for the CDR3: TGCGCCAGCAGCATTTCAGGGGGCGCGGGAGATACGCAGTATTTT. Encoded protein: CASSISGGAGDTQYF. V is TRBV5-1 and J is TRBJ2-3, with 8 bases lining up with TRBD1. Germline CDR1 reads SGHRS; CDR2 reads YFSETQ. With V trimmed by 4 bases and J by 5 bases, 9 bases remained unmatched. This CDR3 spans 15 amino acids.

CDR3 bases: TGTGCCAGCAGCTATTCGACAGGGGATGGCTACACCTTC. Its translation is CASSYSTGDGYTF. This sequence joins TRBV7-2 and TRBJ1-2, with TRBD1 matching 8 bases. Germline lookup yields CDR1 SGHTA and CDR2 FQGNSA. The trim removed 4 bases at V and 6 bases at J, leaving 4 bases unmatched. The length of the CDR3 is 13 residues.

A word on this clone: The junction does not match germline at one end; this may be a read error. The chain joins TRBV30 to TRBJ1-6; TRBD1 is a possible D gene (6 bases). The CDR3 runs 13 residues. Germline CDR1 and CDR2: GTSNPN and SVGIG (reference sequence). Written as DNA, the CDR3 is TGTGCCTGGGGTGTGGGGGCCAATTCACCCCTCCACTTT. Protein: CAWGVGANSPLHF. The complete variable domain, with remaining parts taken from reference TRBV30 and TRBJ1-6, reads SQTIHQWPATLVQPVGSPLSLECTVEGTSNPNLYWYRQAAGRGLQLLFYSVGIGQISSEVPQNLSASRPQDRQFILSSKKLLLSDSGFYLCAWGVGANSPLHFGNGTRLTVT.

This clone was picked up a small number of times. The chain is built from TRBV5-1 and TRBJ2-5, with D possibly being TRBD1 (6 bases). The CDR3 length is 15 residues. V was clipped by 4 bases and J by 4 bases, with 17 bases between them. The germline gives CDR1 SGHRS, CDR2 YFSETQ. The CDR3, as DNA: TGCGCCAGCAGCCAGACAACAGGGTATTCAGAGACCCAGTACTTC. Amino acids: CASSQTTGYSETQYF.

This chain links TRBV5-4 with TRBJ1-1, with D unclear. Germline V gene data show CDR1 as SGHNT and CDR2 as YYREEE (reference sequence). The CDR3 consists of 13 residues. Trimming took 6 bases from V and 1 from J, leaving 10 bases between them. CDR3 in amino acids: CASNPDGNTEAFF. For the CDR3, the DNA is TGTGCCAGCAACCCTGACGGGAACACTGAAGCTTTCTTT.

Many counts were recorded for this clone. The rearrangement uses TRBV5-4 and TRBJ1-1; a weak D match, TRBD1 (5 bases). Germline loops: CDR1 SGHNT, CDR2 YYREEE (reference sequence). Trimming took off 1 base at V and 0 bases at J, with 7 bases between the two ends. The CDR3 is 14 amino acids. CDR3 amino acids: CASSLRDLNTEAFF. The CDR3 DNA reads TGTGCCAGCAGCTTGCGGGACTTGAACACTGAAGCTTTCTTT.